This T cell receptor beta chain is drawn from a study of blood T cell repertoires in COVID-19. On the study more broadly: T cells, B-cell-depleted T cells, or PBMCs provided the cDNA or gDNA that served as material.

As processed by the authors: How many nucleated cells were present was estimated from reference gene primer amplification. Using immunoSEQ multiplex PCR, the repertoire was profiled, and TCRdb retains in-frame clones only, with some absent. V, J and clone size reflect that table, while D and trimming were determined from the DNA. The sample yields over 300,000 clones, around 89% seen once. From germline, CDR1 is LGHDT and CDR2 YNNKEL (reference sequence). The CDR3 is 15 residues long. The V and J ends lost 1 base and 5 bases respectively, with 14 bases between them. This sequence joins TRBV3-1 (or the pseudogene TRBV3-2) and TRBJ1-1; the D is unclear. This clonotype originated in a man between 18 and 29 years old with active or convalescent COVID-19. Specimen: peripheral blood. CDR3 sequence (DNA): TGTGCCAGCAGCCAAGGGCCCGGGGATAGGACTGAAGCTTTCTTT. Its protein is CASSQGPGDRTEAFF.